The present entry profiles one T cell receptor (beta chain) with its context. What it binds is unknown. These data belong to a study of cytomegalovirus exposure and HLA in healthy donors. Broader study findings: TCR beta sequences reportedly predicted most subjects' HLA-A and HLA-B alleles accurately. In a later analysis, productive TCRs from donors in an Asian-associated ancestry cluster reportedly carried fewer N-insertions than the cohort mean.

The PCR used 60 Vbeta and 13 Jbeta primers. Sequencing was performed with immunoSEQ multiplex PCR; in TCRdb, only in-frame clones are kept and a portion is missing. The sample has around 200,000 clones; about 85% are singletons. The sequenced material came from PBMCs. The clonotype originates from a woman aged 50 to 65 in good health and CMV-seropositive.

The CDR3 sequence is CASLNGGGHSYEQYF. The CDR3 DNA reads TGTGCCAGCCTTAATGGGGGGGGCCACTCCTACGAGCAGTACTTC. The chain employs TRBV11-2 and TRBJ2-7; D might be TRBD2 (7 bases). V was trimmed by 8 bases and J by 0 bases, leaving 17 bases between them. Germline V gives CDR1 SGHAT, CDR2 FQNNGV. The CDR3 length is 15 residues.